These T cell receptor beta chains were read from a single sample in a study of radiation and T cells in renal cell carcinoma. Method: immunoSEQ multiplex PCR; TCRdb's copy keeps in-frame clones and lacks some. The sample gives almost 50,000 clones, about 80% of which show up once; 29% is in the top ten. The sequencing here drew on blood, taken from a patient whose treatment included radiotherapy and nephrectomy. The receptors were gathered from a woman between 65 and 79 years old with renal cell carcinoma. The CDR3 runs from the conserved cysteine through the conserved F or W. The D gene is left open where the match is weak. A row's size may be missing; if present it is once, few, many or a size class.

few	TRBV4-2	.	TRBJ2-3	TGTGCCAGCAGCCAAGAAGGTTCACGGCCAGTTACGCAGTATTTT	CASSQEGSRPVTQYF
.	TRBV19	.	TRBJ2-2	TGTGCCAGTAGCGTGGACCGTTACACCGGGGAGCTGTTTTTT	CASSVDRYTGELFF
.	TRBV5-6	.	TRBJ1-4	TGTGCCAGCAGTCGGTCTGGGTCCACTAATGAAAAACTGTTTTTT	CASSRSGSTNEKLFF
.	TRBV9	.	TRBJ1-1	TGTGCCAGCAGCGTTACAGGCGGGTACACTGAAGCTTTCTTT	CASSVTGGYTEAFF
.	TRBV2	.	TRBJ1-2	TGTGCCAGCAGCGAGGGGGGCAGCTATGGCTACACCTTC	CASSEGGSYGYTF
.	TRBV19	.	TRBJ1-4	TGTGCCAGTAGTCGGTCTGAGAATGAAAAACTGTTTTTT	CASSRSENEKLFF
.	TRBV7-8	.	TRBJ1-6	TGTGCCAGCAGCTTGGGGGGCAGATTTTCACCCCTCCACTTT	CASSLGGRFSPLHF
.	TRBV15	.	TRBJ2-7	TGTGCCACCAGCATGAGCAACTACGAGCAGTACTTC	CATSMSNYEQYF
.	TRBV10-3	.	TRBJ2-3	TGTGCCATCAGTGACCCCGGACAGAGATCAGATACGCAGTATTTT	CAISDPGQRSDTQYF
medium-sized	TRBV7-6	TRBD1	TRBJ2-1	TGTGCCAGCAGCTTAGAGACAGGGGCCTACAATGAGCAGTTCTTC	CASSLETGAYNEQFF
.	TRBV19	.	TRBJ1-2	TGTGCCAGTAGAGCTAACTATGGCTACACCTTC	CASRANYGYTF
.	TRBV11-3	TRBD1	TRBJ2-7	TGTGCCAGCAGCCAGGGGGACGCCTACGAGCAGTACTTC	CASSQGDAYEQYF
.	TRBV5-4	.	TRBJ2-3	TGTGCCAGCAGCTTCGACCAATTAAGGGATACGCAGTATTTT	CASSFDQLRDTQYF
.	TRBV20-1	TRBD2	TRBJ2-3	TGCAGTGCAAACTGGGGGGGAGGGCAGTATTTT	CSANWGGGQYF
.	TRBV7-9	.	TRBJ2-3	TGTGCCAGCAGCCTAGGGGCCAGCGCAGATACGCAGTATTTT	CASSLGASADTQYF
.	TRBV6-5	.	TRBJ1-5	TGTGCCAGCAGTTATGGAAGCAATCAGCCCCAGCATTTT	CASSYGSNQPQHF
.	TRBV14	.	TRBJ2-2	TGTGCCAGCAGCCAAGTAGGGGGGCTGACCACCGGGGAGCTGTTTTTT	CASSQVGGLTTGELFF
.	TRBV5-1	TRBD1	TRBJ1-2	TGCGCCAGCAGCCCCGGACAGGATAACTATGGCTACACCTTC	CASSPGQDNYGYTF
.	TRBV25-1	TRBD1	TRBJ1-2	TGTGCCAGCAGTGAACAGGGACAGGGAGACTACACCTTC	CASSEQGQGDYTF
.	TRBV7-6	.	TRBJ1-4	TGTGCCAGCAGCTTGCGCCAGACTAATGAAAAACTGTTTTTT	CASSLRQTNEKLFF
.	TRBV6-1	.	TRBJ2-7	TGTGCCAGCCACTTTGCTGGAGGATACGAGCAGTACTTC	CASHFAGGYEQYF
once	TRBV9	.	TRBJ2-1	TGTGCCAGCAGCGTTTCCCTAGTGGATGAGCAGTTCTTC	CASSVSLVDEQFF
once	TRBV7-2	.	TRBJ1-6	TGTGCCAGCAGCGAAAATACAGGGTTGAATTCACCCCTCCACTTT	CASSENTGLNSPLHF
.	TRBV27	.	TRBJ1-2	TGTGCCAGCAGTCACCGACTGAGATTAGCTAACTATGGCTACACCTTC	CASSHRLRLANYGYTF
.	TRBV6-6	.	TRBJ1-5	TGTGCCAGCAGTTACTCTGGCAGTCATCAGCCCCAGCATTTT	CASSYSGSHQPQHF
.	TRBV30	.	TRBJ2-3	TGTGCCTGGAGTACAGGCGGACCCCTCACAGATACGCAGTATTTT	CAWSTGGPLTDTQYF
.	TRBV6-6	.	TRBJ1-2	TGTGCCAGCAGCAGTGGACAGCCGGATGGCTACACCTTC	CASSSGQPDGYTF
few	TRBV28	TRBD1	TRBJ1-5	TGTGCCAGCAGACGGACAGGAGGCAATCAGCCCCAGCATTTT	CASRRTGGNQPQHF
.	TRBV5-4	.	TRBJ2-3	TGTGCCAGCATACCCCACGGTGGGGCCACAGATACGCAGTATTTT	CASIPHGGATDTQYF
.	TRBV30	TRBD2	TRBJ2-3	TGTGCCTGGAGTGTAGGCGGGAGTGGAGATACGCAGTATTTT	CAWSVGGSGDTQYF